A single sample gave rise to the 11 T cell receptor beta chains below, sequenced in a study of blood T cell repertoires in COVID-19. Data came from immunoSEQ multiplex PCR; TCRdb stores just in-frame clones and leaves some out. Here the sample spans just over 150,000 clones, approximately 86% being singletons. Sequencing used peripheral blood. The receptors were gathered from a woman between 65 and 79 years old with acute or convalescent COVID-19.

The chain employs TRBV7-2 and TRBJ1-6, with 11 bases matching TRBD1. This CDR3 comprises 17 residues. The ends lost 5 bases at V and 2 bases at J; junction bases unmatched: 5. Germline lookup yields CDR1 SGHTA and CDR2 FQGNSA. The CDR3 loop is CASSHRDRGTYNSPLHF. CDR3 in DNA: TGTGCCAGCAGCCACCGGGACAGGGGGACCTATAATTCACCCCTCCACTTT.

J is TRBJ1-2 and V is TRBV11-2; D is unclear. Between the trimmed V and J ends, which lost 8 bases and 0 bases, there was a span of 13 bases. CDR3 size: 14 residues. Germline CDR1 and CDR2: SGHAT and FQNNGV. The CDR3 sequence: CASRRGTTNYGYTF. CDR3 DNA: TGTGCCAGCCGTCGGGGTACGACTAACTATGGCTACACCTTC. The full variable domain, its missing parts supplied by reference TRBV11-2 and TRBJ1-2, is EAGVAQSPRYKIIEKRQSVAFWCNPISGHATLYWYQQILGQGPKLLIQFQNNGVVDDSQLPKDRFSAERLKGVDSTLKIQPAKLEDSAVYLCASRRGTTNYGYTFGSGTRLTVV.

The chain links TRBV6-1 to TRBJ1-5; 9 bases are shared with TRBD1. After removal of 4 bases from V and 2 bases from J, the junction contained 12 bases not matched to a gene. Looked up from germline, CDR1 is MNHNS and CDR2 is SASEGT. This CDR3 is 18 amino acids long. In nucleotides, the CDR3 is TGTGCCAGCAGTGGAACCTACGACAGGGGGATAGGCAATCAGCCCCAGCATTTT. It yields the protein CASSGTYDRGIGNQPQHF.

The rearrangement uses TRBV14 and TRBJ2-2; 9 bases align to TRBD1. Germline CDR1 is SGHDN and CDR2 is FVKESK. The V gene end was trimmed by 3 bases and the J gene end by 7 bases; junction bases not matched to a gene: 6. The length of the CDR3 is 15 residues. Here the CDR3 reads CASSHIQGAGGELFF. The CDR3 DNA follows: TGTGCCAGCAGCCATATACAGGGGGCTGGCGGGGAGCTGTTTTTT.

The chain uses TRBV27 and TRBJ2-7, with D possibly TRBD1 on 6 matching bases. Germline V lookup: CDR1 MNHEY, CDR2 SMNVEV (reference sequence). V lost 3 bases, J lost 6 bases, and 6 bases lay in between. CDR3 size: 11 residues. The DNA for the CDR3 is TGTGCCAGCAGTTTCAGGGGCGAGCAGTACGTC. Amino acids: CASSFRGEQYV.

The CDR3 DNA reads as TGTGCCAGCAGGTTACAGGGAACGTTGAACACTGAAGCTTTCTTT. Translation gives CASRLQGTLNTEAFF. The genes are TRBV2 and TRBJ1-1; D may be TRBD1 (6 bases). CDR3 size: 15 residues. Trimming pared 6 bases from V and 0 bases from J, leaving 14 bases between. The germline V gene encodes CDR1 SNHLY and CDR2 FYNNEI.

This chain connects TRBV27 to TRBJ2-2; 10 bases are shared with TRBD1. CDR3 length: 15 amino acids. Trimming cost V 4 bases and J 7 bases; bases outside gene matches: 6. Germline V gives CDR1 MNHEY, CDR2 SMNVEV (reference sequence). The CDR3: CASSSGTGVVGELFF. The CDR3 DNA sequence: TGTGCCAGCAGTTCCGGGACAGGGGTGGTCGGGGAGCTGTTTTTT.

The chain couples TRBV5-4 to TRBJ2-1, with TRBD2 matching over 7 bases. CDR1 and CDR2 from the germline V gene are SGHNT and YYREEE (reference sequence). V was pared by 0 bases and J by 1 base, with 7 bases of the junction left unmatched. The length of the CDR3 is 17 residues. The CDR3 nucleotides are TGTGCCAGCAGCTTGGCGTTGGGGACTATTTCCTACAATGAGCAGTTCTTC. Its translation is CASSLALGTISYNEQFF.

The rearrangement links TRBV7-9 to TRBJ2-5; D may be TRBD1 (6 bases). The V end was cut by 2 bases, the J end by 5 bases, with 21 bases between. This CDR3 region has 17 residues. From germline, CDR1 is SEHNR and CDR2 FQNEAQ (reference sequence). The CDR3 here is CASSLTDVKTGEETQYF. For the CDR3, the DNA is TGTGCCAGCAGCTTAACTGATGTCAAGACAGGCGAGGAGACCCAGTACTTC.

The chain has TRBV6-5 and TRBJ1-6, with 9 bases fitting TRBD1. The CDR3 runs to 15 residues. Trimming at V came to 6 bases and at J to 8 bases, leaving 8 bases not matched to a gene. Germline V lookup: CDR1 MNHEY, CDR2 SVGAGI. The CDR3 reads CASSAIQGAYSPLHF. CDR3 coding DNA: TGTGCCAGCAGCGCTATACAGGGGGCGTATTCACCCCTCCACTTT.

The chain couples TRBV6-5 to TRBJ2-1; the match to TRBD1 covers 7 bases. Per the germline V gene, CDR1 is MNHEY and CDR2 is SVGAGI. V shed 7 bases, J shed 4 bases, and the junction held 7 bases outside the gene matches. CDR3 size: 14 residues. The DNA of the CDR3 is TGTGCCAGCAATCCAGGGGGTTCTTACAATGAGCAGTTCTTC. It codes for CASNPGGSYNEQFF.